This T cell receptor beta chain emerged from a study of T cells in Graves' hyperthyroidism and ophthalmopathy. Amplified regions were TCR beta CDR3 sequences from RNA transcripts. In the first-round RT-PCR of the TCR CDR3, the HTBI primer set was used. TCRdb reanalysed the multiplex PCR reads using MiXCR and keeps one entry per CDR3 protein. The sample holds 300,000 to 450,000 distinct CDR3 sequences, 15% to 19% seen once. Participants, patients aged 18 to 65, had newly diagnosed hyperthyroidism with a duration under 2 months. Exclusions: uncontrolled infection, other autoimmune disease, pregnancy, lactation. Drawn at first hyperthyroidism diagnosis, the blood sample preceded any ophthalmopathy symptoms. PBMCs were sourced from around 10 ml fresh peripheral blood. The CDR3 runs 13 residues. V was clipped by 3 bases and J by 14 bases, with 18 bases between them. Germline lookup yields CDR1 KGHSH and CDR2 LQKENI.

This clonotype was picked up many times. The clonotype was recovered from a woman between 18 and 30 years old with Graves' hyperthyroidism that later progressed to Graves' ophthalmopathy. The chain joins TRBV18 to TRBJ2-3; TRBD1 might be the D (5 bases). Sequenced input: blood. The CDR3, as DNA: TGTGCCAGCTCACCGCGTCCCGACAGCACACCGTATTTT. It translates to CASSPRPDSTPYF. The full variable domain, rest sourced from reference TRBV18 and TRBJ2-3, is NAGVMQNPRHLVRRRGQEARLRCSPMKGHSHVYWYRQLPEEGLKFMVYLQKENIIDESGMPKERFSAEFPKEGPSILRIQQVVRGDSAAYFCASSPRPDSTPYFGPGTRLTVL.